Reported below is one TCR beta chain. Its antigen remains unknown. TCRdb independently ran MiXCR on the 5' RACE reads; one entry per CDR3 protein. The sample lists 550,000 to 600,000 distinct CDR3 sequences, around 15% occurring once. This CDR3 comprises 16 residues. Germline V gene lookup returns CDR1 LNHDA and CDR2 SQIVND (reference sequence). Trimming shortened V by 0 bases and J by 2 bases, and 14 bases separated the two germline ends. These data belong to a study of T-cell memory formation after mild COVID-19. Across the whole study: Largely donor-specific sequence clusters came from a couple of donors. Findings and caveats of the study: Clones that got smaller from day 15 to 85 had even CD4/CD8, while clones growing later tipped toward CD4+. The authors did not confirm SARS-CoV-2 specificity of second-wave clones peaking day 37.

The chain uses TRBV19 and TRBJ2-7; weak D call: TRBD1 (5 bases). The specimen sequenced was PBMCs or a T cell subset sorted from them (not recorded which). The source is an adult woman who had mild COVID-19 (a few samples of this study predate the infection). Cell type and time point are not known. The CDR3 nucleotides are TGTGCCAGTAGTATAGATCGCGCCAGGGCCACCTACGAGCAGTACTTC. It codes for CASSIDRARATYEQYF. The entire variable domain, with the rest obtained from reference TRBV19 and TRBJ2-7, is as follows: DGGITQSPKYLFRKEGQNVTLSCEQNLNHDAMYWYRQDPGQGLRLIYYSQIVNDFQKGDIAEGYSVSREKKESFPLTVTSAQKNPTAFYLCASSIDRARATYEQYFGPGTRLTVT.